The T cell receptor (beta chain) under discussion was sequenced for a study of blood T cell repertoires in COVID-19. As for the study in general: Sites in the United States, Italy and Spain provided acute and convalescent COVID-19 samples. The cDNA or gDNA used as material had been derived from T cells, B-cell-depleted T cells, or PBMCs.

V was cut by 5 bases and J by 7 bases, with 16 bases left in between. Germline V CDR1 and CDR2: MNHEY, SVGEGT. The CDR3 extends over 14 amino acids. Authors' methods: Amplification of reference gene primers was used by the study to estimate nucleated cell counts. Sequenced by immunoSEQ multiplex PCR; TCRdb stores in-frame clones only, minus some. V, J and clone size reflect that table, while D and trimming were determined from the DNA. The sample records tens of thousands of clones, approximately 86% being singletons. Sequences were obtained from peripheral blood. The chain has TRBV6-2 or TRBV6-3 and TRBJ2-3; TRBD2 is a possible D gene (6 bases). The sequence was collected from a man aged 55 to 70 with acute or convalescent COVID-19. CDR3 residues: CASSTSSVRHTQYF. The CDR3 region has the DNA TGTGCCAGCAGTACCTCTAGCGTCCGACATACGCAGTATTTT.